The entry below describes one T cell receptor (beta chain). What it binds is not known. Trimming pared 3 bases from V and 6 bases from J, leaving 9 bases between. The CDR3 is 13 residues long. Germline V gene sequence: CDR1 SGHTA, CDR2 FQGTGA. This entry is derived from a study of T cell responses to AZD1222 COVID-19 vaccine. Findings of the study overall: Of spike-specific TCRs, nearly half reportedly target regions left unmutated in variants. Possibly, clonal diversity was underestimated; donors were largely white British and included more females. Spike as a whole was targeted by vaccine-associated CD4 TCRs, dominant at 160-218 and 743-854. An increase in Spike-specific TCR breadth and depth was observed after two AZD1222 doses.

The repertoire was sequenced with immunoSEQ multiplex PCR; TCRdb's copy has only in-frame clones and lacks some. The sample has approximately 180,000 clones, about 91% seen once. This chain connects TRBV7-3 to TRBJ2-1, with D possibly called TRBD1 or TRBD2 (5 bases each). The clonotype was recovered from an adult in good health. Sequences were derived from peripheral blood, sampled on day 0 of AZD1222 vaccination. The CDR3 here is CASSLTGPNEQFF. The CDR3 DNA follows: TGTGCCAGCAGCTTGACGGGGCCCAATGAGCAGTTCTTC.